This entry lists 8 T cell receptor beta chains sequenced from one sample in a study of blood T cell repertoires in COVID-19. Generated by immunoSEQ multiplex PCR, the TCRdb table keeps only in-frame clones and is missing some. Among 55,000 to 90,000 clones listed, 88% were seen once. Input material: peripheral blood. The receptors derive from a human donor in a cohort sampled during active COVID-19.

The chain has TRBV28 and TRBJ1-1; possible D gene TRBD1, 5 bases. Trimming pared 6 bases from V and 4 bases from J, leaving 15 bases between. This CDR3 region has 14 residues. CDR1 is MDHEN, CDR2 SYDVKM, per germline. In DNA form, the CDR3 reads TGTGCCAGCAGCCTAAACAGGAATCCCACTGAAGCTTTCTTT. It encodes CASSLNRNPTEAFF.

V usage is TRBV5-1 and J usage is TRBJ2-2; TRBD2 agrees at 10 bases. CDR3 length: 16 amino acids. J lost 7 bases, V lost 0 bases, and 6 bases had no gene match. CDR1 and CDR2 from the germline V gene are SGHRS and YFSETQ. The CDR3 spells CASSLGLAGVVGELFF. The CDR3 region has the DNA TGCGCCAGCAGCTTGGGGCTAGCGGGAGTCGTCGGGGAGCTGTTTTTT.

This chain uses TRBV19 with TRBJ2-2; 8 bases line up with TRBD1. Looked up from germline, CDR1 is LNHDA and CDR2 is SQIVND (reference sequence). The ends lost 7 bases at V and 7 bases at J; junction bases unmatched: 11. The CDR3 totals 15 residues. The CDR3 sequence: CASNRQGARGGELFF. The CDR3, as DNA: TGTGCCAGTAATCGGCAGGGGGCTCGTGGCGGGGAGCTGTTTTTT.

This clone showed up just once. The chain's CDR3 is CASSSLAGQRTDTQYF. CDR3 DNA sequence: TGTGCCAGCAGTTCCTTAGCGGGACAGCGCACAGATACGCAGTATTTT. The V call is TRBV6-5, the J call TRBJ2-3, with D tentatively TRBD2 (8 bases). The CDR3 has 16 amino acids. V was trimmed by 4 bases and J by 1 base, leaving 15 bases between them. Per germline, CDR1 MNHEY and CDR2 SVGAGI.

The chain couples TRBV21-1 to TRBJ2-5; TRBD1, the D gene given by the table, was not confirmed from the DNA. TRBV21-1 represents a pseudogene. The CDR3 has 17 residues. CDR3 DNA: TGTGCCAGCAGCATGGGACCACCGGGACAGCTGAAAGAGACCCAGTACTTC. Translation gives CASSMGPPGQLKETQYF.

This clone has only one observation. The rearrangement uses TRBV9 and TRBJ2-3; TRBD2 matches at 8 bases. CDR1 and CDR2 from the germline V gene are SGDLS and YYNGEE. V was pared by 9 bases and J by 0 bases, with 6 bases of the junction left unmatched. CDR3 size: 14 residues. CDR3 in DNA: TGTGCCATAGGGGCTAGCGGGAGCACAGATACGCAGTATTTT. This gives the protein CAIGASGSTDTQYF.

The CDR3 reads CASSFHGQGARELFF. The CDR3 DNA is TGTGCCAGCAGTTTCCACGGACAGGGTGCCCGGGAGCTGTTTTTT. The chain couples TRBV6-2 or TRBV6-3 to TRBJ2-2, with TRBD1 identical over 8 bases. The germline V gene encodes CDR1 MNHEY and CDR2 SVGEGT. V dropped 4 bases and J dropped 9; count of bases not matched to a gene: 10. The CDR3 has 15 residues.

The rearrangement uses TRBV20-1 and TRBJ2-5, with TRBD2 identical over 10 bases. Germline V lookup: CDR1 DFQATT, CDR2 SNEGSKA (reference sequence). The CDR3 is made up of 15 amino acids. V lost 3 bases, J lost 5 bases, and 9 bases stayed unmatched. The CDR3 bases are TGCAGTGCTAGTTTTCCTAGCGGGAGTAGGGAGACCCAGTACTTC. Translation: CSASFPSGSRETQYF.